The rows below give T cell receptor beta chains drawn from one sample of a study of T cells in Graves' hyperthyroidism and ophthalmopathy. Using its own MiXCR run on the multiplex PCR reads, TCRdb lists one record per CDR3 protein. This table holds around 660,000 distinct CDR3 sequences, over 40% found once. The sequencing input was peripheral blood or thyroid tissue (not recorded which). The receptors here all came from an adult man with Graves' disease, either hyperthyroidism or ophthalmopathy (not recorded which). Both conserved end residues are part of each CDR3. Each record gives: D gene, V gene, clone size, J gene, CDR3 DNA, CDR3 protein. The D gene is left open where the match is weak. For some rows the clone size is stated as once, few or many, or as a class when expanded; others skip it.

d_call: .; v_call: TRBV9; clone_size: many; j_call: TRBJ1-4; cdr3_nt: TGTGCCAGCAGCGTAGCTGGGGGCAATGAAAAACTGTTTTTT; cdr3_aa: CASSVAGGNEKLFF
d_call: .; v_call: TRBV12-5; clone_size: .; j_call: TRBJ2-5; cdr3_nt: TGTGCTAGTGGTTCCGGAAGTCCAGAGACCCAGTACTTC; cdr3_aa: CASGSGSPETQYF
d_call: TRBD2; v_call: TRBV7-9; clone_size: few; j_call: TRBJ2-5; cdr3_nt: TGTGCCAGCAGATCCCAGGCGGGAGTAGCGGAGACCCAGTACTTC; cdr3_aa: CASRSQAGVAETQYF
d_call: .; v_call: TRBV7-2; clone_size: .; j_call: TRBJ2-5; cdr3_nt: TGTGCCAGCAGCTCCCCTTTACAAGAGACCCAGTACTTC; cdr3_aa: CASSSPLQETQYF
d_call: .; v_call: TRBV19; clone_size: .; j_call: TRBJ1-1; cdr3_nt: TGTGCCAGTAGTTACTGGAACACCGGGGCACGTCAGAACACTGAAGCTTTCTTT; cdr3_aa: CASSYWNTGARQNTEAFF
d_call: .; v_call: TRBV5-1; clone_size: .; j_call: TRBJ1-1; cdr3_nt: TGCGCCAGCAGCTTGGGGGGTACAGTTGCAGGCACTGAAGCTTTCTTT; cdr3_aa: CASSLGGTVAGTEAFF
d_call: TRBD1; v_call: TRBV20-1; clone_size: .; j_call: TRBJ1-1; cdr3_nt: TGCAGTGCAACAGGGGTGATGAACACTGAAGCTTTCTTT; cdr3_aa: CSATGVMNTEAFF
d_call: .; v_call: TRBV7-9; clone_size: few; j_call: TRBJ2-7; cdr3_nt: TGTGCCAGCAGCTTAGGTGCCGCGGTCGAGCAGTACTTC; cdr3_aa: CASSLGAAVEQYF
d_call: TRBD1; v_call: TRBV10-3; clone_size: .; j_call: TRBJ1-1; cdr3_nt: TGTGCCATCAGTCGTGGGGACAGGTTCACTGAAGCTTTCTTT; cdr3_aa: CAISRGDRFTEAFF
d_call: .; v_call: TRBV20-1; clone_size: many; j_call: TRBJ2-6; cdr3_nt: TGCAGTGCTAGAGATAGACCCTCTGGGGCCAACGTCCTGACTTTC; cdr3_aa: CSARDRPSGANVLTF
d_call: .; v_call: TRBV29-1; clone_size: .; j_call: TRBJ2-5; cdr3_nt: TGCAGCGTTGTATGGGCGGTCCAAGAGACCCAGTACTTC; cdr3_aa: CSVVWAVQETQYF
d_call: .; v_call: TRBV7-2; clone_size: many; j_call: TRBJ1-4; cdr3_nt: TGTGCCAGCAGCTTGGCTGGGAGCGAAAAACTGTTTTTT; cdr3_aa: CASSLAGSEKLFF
d_call: .; v_call: TRBV14; clone_size: few; j_call: TRBJ1-1; cdr3_nt: TGTGCCAGCAGCTTTGCCGGGACCCGGGCTGCTTTCTTT; cdr3_aa: CASSFAGTRAAFF
d_call: TRBD1; v_call: TRBV19; clone_size: .; j_call: TRBJ1-5; cdr3_nt: TGTGCCAGTAGTATAAGGAAAGGACAGGGGGATCAGCCCCAGCATTTT; cdr3_aa: CASSIRKGQGDQPQHF
d_call: TRBD1; v_call: TRBV2; clone_size: once; j_call: TRBJ1-2; cdr3_nt: TGTGCCAGCAGTGAAAGAAGGGGACAGGGGGCGAATCGGTGGAGGTACACCTTC; cdr3_aa: CASSERRGQGANRWRYTF
d_call: .; v_call: TRBV29-1; clone_size: .; j_call: TRBJ2-7; cdr3_nt: TGCAGCGTAGAGGACAGAAAATCCTACGAGCAGTACTTC; cdr3_aa: CSVEDRKSYEQYF
d_call: TRBD1; v_call: TRBV24-1; clone_size: many; j_call: TRBJ1-2; cdr3_nt: TGTGCCACCAGTGATGACAGGGGTTACGGCTACACCTTC; cdr3_aa: CATSDDRGYGYTF
d_call: .; v_call: TRBV10-3; clone_size: .; j_call: TRBJ2-2; cdr3_nt: TGTGCCATCAGGGGGACAAGTAATGTCGGGGAGCTGTTTTTT; cdr3_aa: CAIRGTSNVGELFF
d_call: TRBD1; v_call: TRBV29-1; clone_size: many; j_call: TRBJ1-1; cdr3_nt: TGCAGCGTGGACCATGACAGGGACGCTGCTTTCTTT; cdr3_aa: CSVDHDRDAAFF
d_call: .; v_call: TRBV10-3; clone_size: .; j_call: TRBJ1-6; cdr3_nt: TGTGCCATCAGTGATCAAAATCGGGGGGCGAATTCACCCCTCCACTTT; cdr3_aa: CAISDQNRGANSPLHF
d_call: .; v_call: TRBV2; clone_size: many; j_call: TRBJ1-1; cdr3_nt: TGTGCCAGCAGGGAAGCTTTCTTT; cdr3_aa: CASREAFF
d_call: .; v_call: TRBV20-1; clone_size: few; j_call: TRBJ1-3; cdr3_nt: TGCAGTGCTACCCCAACAGGGTCAACTGGAAACACCATATATTTT; cdr3_aa: CSATPTGSTGNTIYF
d_call: TRBD1; v_call: TRBV5-8; clone_size: few; j_call: TRBJ1-2; cdr3_nt: TGTGCCAGCAGTTCCGACAGGGGGCTCTATGGCTACACCTTC; cdr3_aa: CASSSDRGLYGYTF
d_call: .; v_call: TRBV25-1; clone_size: few; j_call: TRBJ2-3; cdr3_nt: TGTGCCAGCAGTGAATTTCTAGGCACAGATACGCAGTATTTT; cdr3_aa: CASSEFLGTDTQYF
d_call: .; v_call: TRBV2; clone_size: .; j_call: TRBJ1-2; cdr3_nt: TGTGCCAGCAGTGAAGACGGGGGAGGAGGCTATGGCTACACCTTC; cdr3_aa: CASSEDGGGGYGYTF
d_call: TRBD1; v_call: TRBV5-1; clone_size: .; j_call: TRBJ1-1; cdr3_nt: TGCGCCAGCAGCTTGGGGCAGGGGGCACGGAACACTGAAGCTTTCTTT; cdr3_aa: CASSLGQGARNTEAFF
d_call: TRBD1; v_call: TRBV5-1; clone_size: .; j_call: TRBJ1-6; cdr3_nt: TGCGCCAGCAGCGGGGGACAGGACCTGGTTGGGGCCCTCCACTTT; cdr3_aa: CASSGGQDLVGALHF
d_call: .; v_call: TRBV10-3; clone_size: .; j_call: TRBJ1-6; cdr3_nt: TGTGCCATCAGGGACAGTTATAATTCACCCCTCCACTTT; cdr3_aa: CAIRDSYNSPLHF
d_call: TRBD1; v_call: TRBV20-1; clone_size: few; j_call: TRBJ1-4; cdr3_nt: TGCAGTGCCCGAGGGACAGGGGGCGTTGGTGAAAAACTGTTTTTT; cdr3_aa: CSARGTGGVGEKLFF
d_call: TRBD1; v_call: TRBV29-1; clone_size: .; j_call: TRBJ1-6; cdr3_nt: TGCAGCGCCATGACAGGGGGTGGATCACCCCTCCACTTT; cdr3_aa: CSAMTGGGSPLHF
d_call: .; v_call: TRBV6-4; clone_size: .; j_call: TRBJ1-2; cdr3_nt: TGTGCCAGCAGTGCTAGAGAAGGCGAGAACTATGGCTACACCTTC; cdr3_aa: CASSAREGENYGYTF
d_call: .; v_call: TRBV9; clone_size: .; j_call: TRBJ1-5; cdr3_nt: TGTGCCAGCAGCGATGCTGGAAATCAGCCCCAGCATTTT; cdr3_aa: CASSDAGNQPQHF
d_call: .; v_call: TRBV5-1; clone_size: .; j_call: TRBJ2-7; cdr3_nt: TGCGCCAGCAGTTCAGGGGACGAGCAGTACTTC; cdr3_aa: CASSSGDEQYF
d_call: .; v_call: TRBV3-1; clone_size: few; j_call: TRBJ1-5; cdr3_nt: TGTGCCAGCATCCACGGGACCAGGGGCAATCAGCCCCAGCATTTT; cdr3_aa: CASIHGTRGNQPQHF
d_call: .; v_call: TRBV7-9; clone_size: .; j_call: TRBJ2-7; cdr3_nt: TGTGCCAGCAGCTTAGCCCCTAGAGGCAGGGAGGCCTACGAGCAGTACTTC; cdr3_aa: CASSLAPRGREAYEQYF
d_call: .; v_call: TRBV4-1; clone_size: .; j_call: TRBJ2-2; cdr3_nt: TGCGCCAGCAGCCAAGATCGGGGTGACGCAGCGAACACCGGGGAGCTGTTTTTT; cdr3_aa: CASSQDRGDAANTGELFF
d_call: TRBD1; v_call: TRBV12-3/TRBV12-4; clone_size: .; j_call: TRBJ1-5; cdr3_nt: TGTGCCAGCAGCACGGGACAGGGGGCGATTTCCCTTAGCAATCAGCCCCAGCATTTT; cdr3_aa: CASSTGQGAISLSNQPQHF
d_call: .; v_call: TRBV7-2; clone_size: few; j_call: TRBJ2-7; cdr3_nt: TGTGCCAGCAGTTACTCGTCAGGACCCGCCTACGAGCAGTACTTC; cdr3_aa: CASSYSSGPAYEQYF
d_call: TRBD1; v_call: TRBV12-3/TRBV12-4; clone_size: many; j_call: TRBJ1-6; cdr3_nt: TGTGCCAGCAGCTCGACAGGGTTCAATTCACCCCTCCACTTT; cdr3_aa: CASSSTGFNSPLHF
d_call: .; v_call: TRBV5-1; clone_size: few; j_call: TRBJ1-1; cdr3_nt: TGCGCCAGCAGCCCGGGGTACGGCAACACTGAAGCTTTCTTT; cdr3_aa: CASSPGYGNTEAFF
d_call: TRBD1; v_call: TRBV12-3/TRBV12-4; clone_size: many; j_call: TRBJ1-1; cdr3_nt: TGTGCCAGCAGCTGGACAGGGAACACTGAAGCTTTCTTT; cdr3_aa: CASSWTGNTEAFF
d_call: .; v_call: TRBV19; clone_size: few; j_call: TRBJ2-5; cdr3_nt: TGTGCCAGTAGTATAGCGGGGGCAGCAGAGACCCAGTACTTC; cdr3_aa: CASSIAGAAETQYF
d_call: TRBD2; v_call: TRBV7-6; clone_size: .; j_call: TRBJ2-1; cdr3_nt: TGTGCCAGCAGCCTAAAGCGGGAGCGGACCGTTGAGCAGTTCTTC; cdr3_aa: CASSLKRERTVEQFF
d_call: .; v_call: TRBV29-1; clone_size: once; j_call: TRBJ1-3; cdr3_nt: TGCAGCGTTGAGGGGGTAGTAGGGAACACCATATATTTT; cdr3_aa: CSVEGVVGNTIYF
d_call: .; v_call: TRBV20-1; clone_size: .; j_call: TRBJ2-5; cdr3_nt: TGCAGTGCTAGTGGGGATCAGCCCCAGTACTTC; cdr3_aa: CSASGDQPQYF
d_call: .; v_call: TRBV7-9; clone_size: few; j_call: TRBJ2-7; cdr3_nt: TGTGCCAGCAGCTCCCAGAACAGCGAGCAGTACTTC; cdr3_aa: CASSSQNSEQYF
d_call: .; v_call: TRBV2; clone_size: .; j_call: TRBJ1-1; cdr3_nt: TGTGCCAGCAGCTCCCGTGGAAGGATCACTGAAGCTTTCTTT; cdr3_aa: CASSSRGRITEAFF
d_call: TRBD1; v_call: TRBV19; clone_size: many; j_call: TRBJ1-3; cdr3_nt: TGTGCCAGTAGTATCTACAGGGGCAACGGAAACACCATATATTTT; cdr3_aa: CASSIYRGNGNTIYF
d_call: .; v_call: TRBV19; clone_size: .; j_call: TRBJ1-5; cdr3_nt: TGTGCCAGTAGTGTTCAGGGGCAAGGGACTCAGCCCCAGCATTTT; cdr3_aa: CASSVQGQGTQPQHF
d_call: .; v_call: TRBV19; clone_size: .; j_call: TRBJ1-4; cdr3_nt: TGTGCCACCCGGACAGCCGAAAAACTGTTTTTT; cdr3_aa: CATRTAEKLFF
d_call: .; v_call: TRBV11-1; clone_size: few; j_call: TRBJ1-6; cdr3_nt: TGTGCCAGCAGCCCCTCGCCGGGACGGACTAATTCACCCCTCCACTTT; cdr3_aa: CASSPSPGRTNSPLHF
d_call: .; v_call: TRBV7-9; clone_size: many; j_call: TRBJ1-2; cdr3_nt: TGTGCCAGCAGCCCGACTGGGGGGAACTATGGCTACACCTTC; cdr3_aa: CASSPTGGNYGYTF
d_call: .; v_call: TRBV10-3; clone_size: many; j_call: TRBJ2-7; cdr3_nt: TGTGCCATCAGTGCGCAGGGTTCCTACGAGCAGTACTTC; cdr3_aa: CAISAQGSYEQYF
d_call: .; v_call: TRBV29-1; clone_size: many; j_call: TRBJ1-5; cdr3_nt: TGCAGCGTTGGCGGGGTCAATCAGCCCCAGCATTTT; cdr3_aa: CSVGGVNQPQHF
d_call: TRBD1; v_call: TRBV11-2; clone_size: .; j_call: TRBJ1-6; cdr3_nt: TGTGCCAGCAGCTTAGACTGGACAGGCTATAATTCACCCCTCCACTTT; cdr3_aa: CASSLDWTGYNSPLHF
d_call: .; v_call: TRBV7-9; clone_size: many; j_call: TRBJ1-4; cdr3_nt: TGTGCCAGCAGCTTTACGGGCGGTGATGAAAAACTGTTTTTT; cdr3_aa: CASSFTGGDEKLFF
d_call: TRBD1; v_call: TRBV6-1; clone_size: .; j_call: TRBJ2-7; cdr3_nt: TGTGCCACCAAGCCCCAGACAGGGGACGACGAGCAGTACTTC; cdr3_aa: CATKPQTGDDEQYF